This is a list of T cell receptor beta chains from one sample in a study of cytomegalovirus exposure and HLA in healthy donors. The method was immunoSEQ multiplex PCR; TCRdb's version includes in-frame clones alone and lacks a portion of them. The sample records about 360,000 clones, roughly 85% being singletons. The sequenced material came from PBMCs. The receptors stem from a woman in her late teens or twenties in good health and CMV-seronegative. Each CDR3 is given with its conserved first and last residue. A D gene is named only where the DNA matches it firmly. Clone size appears in some rows only: once, few, many, or a class for an expanded clone.

D gene: -; J gene: TRBJ2-2; V gene: TRBV5-1; clone size: -; CDR3 protein: CASSLVTDTGELFF; CDR3 DNA: TGCGCCAGCAGCTTGGTCACAGACACCGGGGAGCTGTTTTTT
D gene: TRBD1; J gene: TRBJ1-2; V gene: TRBV7-9; clone size: -; CDR3 protein: CASSSGQGHYGYTF; CDR3 DNA: TGTGCCAGCAGCTCAGGACAGGGACACTATGGCTACACCTTC
D gene: TRBD2; J gene: TRBJ2-1; V gene: TRBV18; clone size: -; CDR3 protein: CASSPDPAGGHNEQFF; CDR3 DNA: TGTGCCAGCTCACCAGACCCAGCGGGAGGCCACAATGAGCAGTTCTTC
D gene: -; J gene: TRBJ1-4; V gene: TRBV25-1; clone size: once; CDR3 protein: CASSEFGLAQINEKLFF; CDR3 DNA: TGTGCCAGCAGTGAATTTGGCCTGGCACAGATTAATGAAAAACTGTTTTTT
D gene: TRBD1; J gene: TRBJ2-7; V gene: TRBV6-5; clone size: -; CDR3 protein: CASRTGLEQYF; CDR3 DNA: TGTGCCAGCAGGACAGGGCTCGAGCAGTACTTC
D gene: TRBD2; J gene: TRBJ2-7; V gene: TRBV7-6; clone size: once; CDR3 protein: CASSLLTSGGEQYF; CDR3 DNA: TGTGCCAGCAGCCTCTTGACTAGCGGGGGCGAGCAGTACTTC
D gene: -; J gene: TRBJ1-2; V gene: TRBV14; clone size: -; CDR3 protein: CASSQGAGLGYGYTF; CDR3 DNA: TGTGCCAGCAGCCAAGGGGCAGGGCTCGGCTATGGCTACACCTTC
D gene: TRBD2; J gene: TRBJ2-3; V gene: TRBV7-6; clone size: -; CDR3 protein: CASSPLGLAGPSTDTQYF; CDR3 DNA: TGTGCCAGCAGCCCCCTCGGACTAGCGGGACCTAGCACAGATACGCAGTATTTT
D gene: -; J gene: TRBJ2-3; V gene: TRBV25-1; clone size: once; CDR3 protein: CASSEAGFATDTQYF; CDR3 DNA: TGTGCCAGCAGTGAGGCGGGTTTTGCCACAGATACGCAGTATTTT
D gene: TRBD2; J gene: TRBJ2-7; V gene: TRBV28; clone size: -; CDR3 protein: CASSLLSSGSGSYEQYF; CDR3 DNA: TGTGCCAGCAGTCTCCTCTCTAGCGGGAGTGGGTCCTACGAGCAGTACTTC
D gene: -; J gene: TRBJ2-4; V gene: TRBV4-2; clone size: -; CDR3 protein: CASSQRLRENIQYF; CDR3 DNA: TGTGCCAGCAGCCAAAGACTTCGCGAAAACATTCAGTACTTC
D gene: -; J gene: TRBJ1-4; V gene: TRBV4-1; clone size: -; CDR3 protein: CASSPTGLLDEKLFF; CDR3 DNA: TGCGCCAGCAGCCCCACAGGTCTTTTGGATGAAAAACTGTTTTTT
D gene: -; J gene: TRBJ2-5; V gene: TRBV4-1; clone size: -; CDR3 protein: CASSQDGAGEETQYF; CDR3 DNA: TGCGCCAGCAGCCAAGATGGGGCAGGGGAAGAGACCCAGTACTTC
D gene: -; J gene: TRBJ1-2; V gene: TRBV6-1; clone size: once; CDR3 protein: CASSDRQGGHMMYGYTF; CDR3 DNA: TGTGCCAGCAGTGACCGGCAGGGTGGGCATATGATGTATGGCTACACCTTC
D gene: -; J gene: TRBJ1-2; V gene: TRBV29-1; clone size: -; CDR3 protein: CSVLTGNRYGYTF; CDR3 DNA: TGCAGCGTCCTGACGGGGAATAGGTATGGCTACACCTTC
D gene: -; J gene: TRBJ1-2; V gene: TRBV7-2; clone size: few; CDR3 protein: CASSSIGPPGYTF; CDR3 DNA: TGTGCCAGCAGCTCTATTGGGCCGCCTGGCTACACCTTC
D gene: -; J gene: TRBJ2-2; V gene: TRBV6-6; clone size: -; CDR3 protein: CASSRGQQNTGELFF; CDR3 DNA: TGTGCCAGCAGTCGCGGACAACAGAACACCGGGGAGCTGTTTTTT
D gene: TRBD1; J gene: TRBJ1-4; V gene: TRBV4-1; clone size: -; CDR3 protein: CASSHPGQGKFNEKLFF; CDR3 DNA: TGCGCCAGCAGCCACCCGGGACAGGGGAAATTTAATGAAAAACTGTTTTTT
D gene: -; J gene: TRBJ2-7; V gene: TRBV7-9; clone size: -; CDR3 protein: CASSSTGGRLDYEQYF; CDR3 DNA: TGTGCCAGCAGCTCGACCGGAGGGAGGTTGGATTACGAGCAGTACTTC
D gene: TRBD2; J gene: TRBJ2-1; V gene: TRBV4-2; clone size: -; CDR3 protein: CASSQVGLGTSGENEQFF; CDR3 DNA: TGTGCCAGCAGCCAAGTCGGTTTGGGGACTAGCGGGGAGAATGAGCAGTTCTTC
D gene: -; J gene: TRBJ2-7; V gene: TRBV28; clone size: few; CDR3 protein: CASSFTGNTYEQYF; CDR3 DNA: TGTGCCAGCAGTTTCACAGGCAATACCTACGAGCAGTACTTC
D gene: TRBD2; J gene: TRBJ2-1; V gene: TRBV27; clone size: -; CDR3 protein: CASSLSGTSANEQFF; CDR3 DNA: TGTGCCAGCAGTTTATCGGGGACTAGCGCCAATGAGCAGTTCTTC
D gene: TRBD1; J gene: TRBJ2-1; V gene: TRBV28; clone size: -; CDR3 protein: CASRLPGQGIYNEQFF; CDR3 DNA: TGTGCCAGCAGACTTCCGGGACAGGGAATTTACAATGAGCAGTTCTTC
D gene: -; J gene: TRBJ2-1; V gene: TRBV5-1; clone size: -; CDR3 protein: CASSLGSGDNEQFF; CDR3 DNA: TGCGCCAGCAGCTTGGGGTCGGGGGACAATGAGCAGTTCTTC
D gene: -; J gene: TRBJ1-5; V gene: TRBV27; clone size: -; CDR3 protein: CASSDRSPLQPQHF; CDR3 DNA: TGTGCCAGCAGCGACAGGTCTCCACTCCAGCCCCAGCATTTT
D gene: -; J gene: TRBJ2-2; V gene: TRBV7-6; clone size: few; CDR3 protein: CASSLGLNTGELFF; CDR3 DNA: TGTGCCAGCAGCTTAGGTCTGAACACCGGGGAGCTGTTTTTT
D gene: -; J gene: TRBJ2-3; V gene: TRBV27; clone size: -; CDR3 protein: CASSPLAGLDTQYF; CDR3 DNA: TGTGCCAGCAGTCCATTGGCGGGGCTAGATACGCAGTATTTT
D gene: TRBD1; J gene: TRBJ2-7; V gene: TRBV28; clone size: -; CDR3 protein: CASIRDSSYEQYF; CDR3 DNA: TGTGCCAGCATCCGGGACAGCTCCTACGAGCAGTACTTC
D gene: TRBD1; J gene: TRBJ2-7; V gene: TRBV18; clone size: once; CDR3 protein: CASSPPDRGSYEQYF; CDR3 DNA: TGTGCCAGCTCACCACCCGACAGGGGCTCCTACGAGCAGTACTTC
D gene: -; J gene: TRBJ1-5; V gene: TRBV6-1; clone size: -; CDR3 protein: CASSGLLFAWDQPQHF; CDR3 DNA: TGTGCCAGCAGTGGACTATTATTTGCATGGGATCAGCCCCAGCATTTT
D gene: -; J gene: TRBJ1-2; V gene: TRBV5-1; clone size: -; CDR3 protein: CASSLGVDYGYTF; CDR3 DNA: TGCGCCAGCAGCTTAGGGGTGGACTATGGCTACACCTTC
D gene: TRBD1; J gene: TRBJ1-2; V gene: TRBV27; clone size: once; CDR3 protein: CASSFRRTGLTYGYTF; CDR3 DNA: TGTGCCAGCAGTTTCCGCCGGACAGGGCTGACCTATGGCTACACCTTC
D gene: TRBD1; J gene: TRBJ1-1; V gene: TRBV13; clone size: -; CDR3 protein: CASSSGGPNTEAFF; CDR3 DNA: TGTGCCAGCAGCTCAGGGGGGCCAAACACTGAAGCTTTCTTT
D gene: -; J gene: TRBJ2-1; V gene: TRBV7-6; clone size: -; CDR3 protein: CASSTLTRDEQFF; CDR3 DNA: TGTGCCAGCAGTACCTTGACTAGGGATGAGCAGTTCTTC
D gene: -; J gene: TRBJ2-7; V gene: TRBV5-1; clone size: -; CDR3 protein: CASSFANEQYF; CDR3 DNA: TGCGCCAGCAGCTTTGCGAACGAGCAGTACTTC